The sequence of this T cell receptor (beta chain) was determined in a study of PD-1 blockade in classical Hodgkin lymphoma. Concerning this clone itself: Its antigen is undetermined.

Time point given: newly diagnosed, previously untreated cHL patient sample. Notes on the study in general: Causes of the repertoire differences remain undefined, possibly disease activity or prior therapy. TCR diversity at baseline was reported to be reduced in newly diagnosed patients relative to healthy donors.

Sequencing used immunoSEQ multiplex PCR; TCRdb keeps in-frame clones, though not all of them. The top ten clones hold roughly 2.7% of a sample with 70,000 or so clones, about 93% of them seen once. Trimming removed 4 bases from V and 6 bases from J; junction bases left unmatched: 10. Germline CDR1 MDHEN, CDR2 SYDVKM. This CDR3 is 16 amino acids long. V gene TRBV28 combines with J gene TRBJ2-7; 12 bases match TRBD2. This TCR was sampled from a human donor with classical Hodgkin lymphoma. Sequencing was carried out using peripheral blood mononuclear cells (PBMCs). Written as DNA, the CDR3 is TGTGCCAGCAGTTCCTCCCGACTAGCGGGAGACGGCGAGCAGTACTTC. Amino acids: CASSSSRLAGDGEQYF.